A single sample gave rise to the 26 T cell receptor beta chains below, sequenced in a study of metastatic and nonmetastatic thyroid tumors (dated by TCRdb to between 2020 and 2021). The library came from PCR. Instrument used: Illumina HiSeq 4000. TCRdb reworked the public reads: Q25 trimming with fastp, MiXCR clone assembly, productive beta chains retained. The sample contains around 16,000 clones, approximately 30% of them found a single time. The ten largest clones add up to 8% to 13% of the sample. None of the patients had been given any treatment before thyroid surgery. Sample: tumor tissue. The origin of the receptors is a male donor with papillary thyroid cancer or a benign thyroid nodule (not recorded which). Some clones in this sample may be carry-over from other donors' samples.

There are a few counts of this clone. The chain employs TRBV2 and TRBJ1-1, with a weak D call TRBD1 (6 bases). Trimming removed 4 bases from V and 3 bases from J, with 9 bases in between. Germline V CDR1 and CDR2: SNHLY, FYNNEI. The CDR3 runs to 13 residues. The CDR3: CASSGAGDTEAFF. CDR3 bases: TGTGCCAGCAGTGGGGCAGGGGACACTGAAGCTTTCTTT.

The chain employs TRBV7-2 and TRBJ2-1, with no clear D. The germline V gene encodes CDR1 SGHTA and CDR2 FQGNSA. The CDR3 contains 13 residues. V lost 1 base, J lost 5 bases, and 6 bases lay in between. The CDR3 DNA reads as TGTGCCAGCAGCTTAGGTACGGACAATGAGCAGTTCTTC. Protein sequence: CASSLGTDNEQFF. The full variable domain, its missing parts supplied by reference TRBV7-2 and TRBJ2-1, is GAGVSQSPSNKVTEKGKDVELRCDPISGHTALYWYRQSLGQGLEFLIYFQGNSAPDKSGLPSDRFSAERTGGSVSTLTIQRTQQEDSAVYLCASSLGTDNEQFFGPGTRLTVL.

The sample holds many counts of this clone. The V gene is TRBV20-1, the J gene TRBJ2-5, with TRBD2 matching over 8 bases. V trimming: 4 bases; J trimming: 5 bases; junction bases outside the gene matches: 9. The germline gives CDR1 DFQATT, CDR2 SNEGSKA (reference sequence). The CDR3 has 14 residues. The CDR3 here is CSATGSSGTETQYF. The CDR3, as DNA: TGCAGTGCTACCGGTAGTAGCGGGACTGAGACCCAGTACTTC.

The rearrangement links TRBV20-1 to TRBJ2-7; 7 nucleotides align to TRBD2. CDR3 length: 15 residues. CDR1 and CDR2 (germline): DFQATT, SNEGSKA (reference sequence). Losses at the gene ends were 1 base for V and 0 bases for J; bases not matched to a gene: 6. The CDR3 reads CSARVGGWASYEQYF. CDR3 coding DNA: TGCAGTGCTAGAGTCGGGGGGTGGGCCTCCTACGAGCAGTACTTC.

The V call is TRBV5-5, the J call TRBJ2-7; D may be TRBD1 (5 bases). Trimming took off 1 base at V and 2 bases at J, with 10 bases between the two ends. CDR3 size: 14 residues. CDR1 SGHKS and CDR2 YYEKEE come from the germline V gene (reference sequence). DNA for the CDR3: TGTGCCAGCAGCTTGCAGGGTCCCCCCTACGAGCAGTACTTC. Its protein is CASSLQGPPYEQYF.

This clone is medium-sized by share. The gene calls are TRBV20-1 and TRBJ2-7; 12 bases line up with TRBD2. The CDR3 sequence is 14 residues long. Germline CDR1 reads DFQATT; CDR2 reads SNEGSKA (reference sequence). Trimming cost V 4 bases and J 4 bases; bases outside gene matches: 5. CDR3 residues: CSATLLAGGYEQYF. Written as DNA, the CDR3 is TGCAGTGCTACCTTACTAGCGGGAGGTTACGAGCAGTACTTC.

The CDR3 coding sequence is TGTGCCAGCAGCCCGGCTTTTGGGGAGTCAGATACGCAGTATTTT. Protein: CASSPAFGESDTQYF. The genes are TRBV4-2 and TRBJ2-3, with D maybe TRBD2 (5 bases). Germline lookup yields CDR1 LGHNA and CDR2 YNFKEQ. V lost 4 bases and J lost 4, with 15 bases in between. The CDR3 length is 15 residues.

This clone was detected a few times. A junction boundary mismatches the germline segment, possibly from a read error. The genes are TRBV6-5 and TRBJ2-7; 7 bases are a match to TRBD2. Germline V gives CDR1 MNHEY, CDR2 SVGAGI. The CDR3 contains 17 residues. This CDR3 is CASIYTGSWGGSYEQYF. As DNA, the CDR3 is TGTGCCAGCATTTACACCGGAAGCTGGGGGGGCTCCTACGAGCAGTACTTC.

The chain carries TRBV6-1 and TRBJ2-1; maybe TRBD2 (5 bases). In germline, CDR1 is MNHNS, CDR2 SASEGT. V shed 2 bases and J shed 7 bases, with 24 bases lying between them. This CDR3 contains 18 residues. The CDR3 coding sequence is TGTGCCAGCAGTGAAAACAGACTCCGGGCAACAAGCGGAAATGAGCAGTTCTTC. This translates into CASSENRLRATSGNEQFF.

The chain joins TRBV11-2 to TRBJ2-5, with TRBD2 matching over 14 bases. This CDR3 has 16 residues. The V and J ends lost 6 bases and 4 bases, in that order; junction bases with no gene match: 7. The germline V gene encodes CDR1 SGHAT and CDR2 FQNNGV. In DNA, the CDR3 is TGTGCCAGCAGTTCACGGACTAGCGGGAGGACAGAGACCCAGTACTTC. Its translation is CASSSRTSGRTETQYF.

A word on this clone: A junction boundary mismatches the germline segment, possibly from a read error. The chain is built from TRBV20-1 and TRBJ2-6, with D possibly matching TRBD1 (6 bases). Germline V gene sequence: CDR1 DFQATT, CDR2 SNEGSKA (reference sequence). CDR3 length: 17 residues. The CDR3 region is CSAKDSSRPSGDNVMTF. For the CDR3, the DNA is TGCAGTGCTAAAGATTCGAGCAGACCTTCTGGGGACAACGTCATGACTTTC.

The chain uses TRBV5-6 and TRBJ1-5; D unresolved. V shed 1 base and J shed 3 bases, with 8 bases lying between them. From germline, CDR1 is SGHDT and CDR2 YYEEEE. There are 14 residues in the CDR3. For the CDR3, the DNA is TGTGCCAGCAGCTTGAACACTTTCAATCAGCCCCAGCATTTT. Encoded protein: CASSLNTFNQPQHF.

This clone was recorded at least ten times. CDR3 sequence reads: CASSIGQGHTEAFF. DNA for the CDR3: TGTGCCAGCAGCATCGGACAGGGGCACACTGAAGCTTTCTTT. The V gene is TRBV7-3, the J gene TRBJ1-1, with TRBD1 matching over 9 bases. The CDR3 is 14 amino acids. The germline gives CDR1 SGHTA, CDR2 FQGTGA. V trimming: 5 bases; J trimming: 3 bases; junction bases outside the gene matches: 4.

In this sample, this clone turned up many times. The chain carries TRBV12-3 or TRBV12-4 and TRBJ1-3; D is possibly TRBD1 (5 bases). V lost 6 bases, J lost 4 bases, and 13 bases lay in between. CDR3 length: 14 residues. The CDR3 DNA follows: TGTGCCAGCAGCCGACCAGGGTACGGAAACACCATATATTTT. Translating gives CASSRPGYGNTIYF.

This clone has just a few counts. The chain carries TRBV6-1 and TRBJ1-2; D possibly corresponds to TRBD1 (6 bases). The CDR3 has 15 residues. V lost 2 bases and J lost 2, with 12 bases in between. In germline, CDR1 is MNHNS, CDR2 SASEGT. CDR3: CASSEYRQGNYGYTF. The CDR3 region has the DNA TGTGCCAGCAGTGAATATCGGCAGGGGAACTATGGCTACACCTTC.

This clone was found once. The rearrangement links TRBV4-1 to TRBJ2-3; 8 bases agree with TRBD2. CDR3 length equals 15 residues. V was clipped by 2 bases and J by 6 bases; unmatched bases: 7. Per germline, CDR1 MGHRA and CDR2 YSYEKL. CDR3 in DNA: TGCGCCAGCAGCCAAAAAGCGGGAGTGGCTGATACGCAGTATTTT. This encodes CASSQKAGVADTQYF.

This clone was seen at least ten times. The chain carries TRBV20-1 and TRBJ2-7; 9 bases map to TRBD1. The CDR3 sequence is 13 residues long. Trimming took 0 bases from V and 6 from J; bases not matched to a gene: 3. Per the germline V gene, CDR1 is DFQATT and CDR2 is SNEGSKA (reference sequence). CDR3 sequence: CSAREGTGFEQYF. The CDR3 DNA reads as TGCAGTGCTAGAGAAGGGACAGGGTTCGAGCAGTACTTC.

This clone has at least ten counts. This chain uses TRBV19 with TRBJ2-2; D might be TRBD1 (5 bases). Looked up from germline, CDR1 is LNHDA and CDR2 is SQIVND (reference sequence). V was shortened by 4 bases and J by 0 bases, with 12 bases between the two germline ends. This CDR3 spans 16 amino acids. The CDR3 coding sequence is TGTGCCAGTAGTAGGGTCAGGGATCCGAACACCGGGGAGCTGTTTTTT. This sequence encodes CASSRVRDPNTGELFF.

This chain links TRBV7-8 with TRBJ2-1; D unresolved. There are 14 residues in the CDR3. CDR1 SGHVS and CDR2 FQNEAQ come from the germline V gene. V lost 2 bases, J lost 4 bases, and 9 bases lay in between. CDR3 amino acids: CASSLCGQYNEQFF. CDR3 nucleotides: TGTGCCAGCAGCTTATGTGGGCAATACAATGAGCAGTTCTTC.

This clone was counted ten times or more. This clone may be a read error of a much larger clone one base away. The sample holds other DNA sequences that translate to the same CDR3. The CDR3 DNA reads as TGTGCCAGCACCCCGGGGAGCGGCCTCTACAATGAGCAGTTCTTC. This translates into CASTPGSGLYNEQFF. V is TRBV2 and J is TRBJ2-1, with a tentative D call TRBD2 (5 bases). Trimming left V 7 bases short and J 3 bases short, with 16 bases between. Germline-derived CDR1 and CDR2 are SNHLY and FYNNEI. The CDR3 is 15 residues long.

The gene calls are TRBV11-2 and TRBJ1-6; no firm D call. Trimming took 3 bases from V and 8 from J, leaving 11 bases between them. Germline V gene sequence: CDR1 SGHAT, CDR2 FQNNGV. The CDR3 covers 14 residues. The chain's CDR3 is CASSLNREHSPLHF. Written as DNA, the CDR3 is TGTGCCAGCAGCTTGAACCGGGAGCATTCACCCCTCCACTTT.

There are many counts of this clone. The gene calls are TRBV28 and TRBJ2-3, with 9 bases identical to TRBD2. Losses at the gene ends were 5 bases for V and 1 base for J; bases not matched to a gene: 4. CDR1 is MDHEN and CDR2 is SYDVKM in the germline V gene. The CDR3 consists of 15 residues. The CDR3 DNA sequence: TGTGCCAGCAGTCCGCGGGGGGGAGGCACAGATACGCAGTATTTT. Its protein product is CASSPRGGGTDTQYF.

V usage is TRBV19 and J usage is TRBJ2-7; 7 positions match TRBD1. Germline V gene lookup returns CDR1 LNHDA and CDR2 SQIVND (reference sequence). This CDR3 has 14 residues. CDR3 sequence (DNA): TGTTCCAATAGTATACGACAGGGTGCTAACGAGCAGTACTTC. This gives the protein CSNSIRQGANEQYF.

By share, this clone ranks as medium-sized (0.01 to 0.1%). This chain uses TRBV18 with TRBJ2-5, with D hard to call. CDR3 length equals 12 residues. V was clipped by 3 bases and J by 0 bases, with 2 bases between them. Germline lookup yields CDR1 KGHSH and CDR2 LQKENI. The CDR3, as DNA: TGTGCCAGCTCACCGTACCAAGAGACCCAGTACTTC. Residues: CASSPYQETQYF.

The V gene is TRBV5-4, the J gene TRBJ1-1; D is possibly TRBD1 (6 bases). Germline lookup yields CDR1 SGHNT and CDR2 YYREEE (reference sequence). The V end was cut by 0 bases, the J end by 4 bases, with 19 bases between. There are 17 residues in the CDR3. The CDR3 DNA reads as TGTGCCAGCAGCTTGGAACCCTCAGGGGTGACGGGCACTGAAGCTTTCTTT. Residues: CASSLEPSGVTGTEAFF.

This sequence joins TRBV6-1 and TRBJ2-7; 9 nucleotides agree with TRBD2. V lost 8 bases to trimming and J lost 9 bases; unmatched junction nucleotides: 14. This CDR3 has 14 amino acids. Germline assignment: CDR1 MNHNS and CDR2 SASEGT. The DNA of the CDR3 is TGTGCCAGCCGACTAGCGGAAAACACAGATACGCAGTACTTC. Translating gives CASRLAENTDTQYF.